The clone carrying this TCR beta chain was seen a handful of times. The antigen is unknown. This specimen belongs to a study of T-cell memory formation after mild COVID-19. TCRdb re-derived calls from the 5' RACE reads in MiXCR, one entry per CDR3 protein. The data hold about 190,000 distinct CDR3 sequences, with 20% to 25% observed a single time. There are 14 residues in the CDR3. Germline V CDR1 and CDR2: MGHRA, YSYEKL. J lost 7 bases, V lost 3 bases, and 3 bases had no gene match. Overall study results and limits: Pre-infection memory held some responding clones, suggesting pre-existing cross-reactive T cells responded.

This receptor was identified in an adult woman who had mild COVID-19 (a few samples of this study predate the infection). Cell type and time point are not known. The V and J genes are TRBV4-1 and TRBJ1-5, with 10 nucleotides matching TRBD1. The sample was PBMCs or a T cell subset sorted from them (not recorded which). CDR3 sequence: CASSQGTGEQPQHF. The CDR3 nucleotides read TGCGCCAGCAGCCAGGGGACAGGGGAACAGCCCCAGCATTTT.